This T cell receptor beta chain was obtained from a study of long-term antiretroviral therapy in people with HIV. About this clone itself: Its antigen is not identified.

People in the study who had HIV all got their treatment in the United States. The assay, immunoSEQ v3.0, was run at survey level. Per-sample sequencing targets were roughly 40,000-55,000 T-cell genomes. Clones were sequenced by immunoSEQ multiplex PCR, and TCRdb holds only the in-frame ones, with some missing. Of fewer than 45,000 clones detected, about 96% appear once; the ten largest clones hold 2.5% to 3.5%. The study, taken as a whole, reports: It was observed that HIV repertoires exhibited narrower CDR3 length ranges than controls.

The specimen comprised unsorted PBMCs, sampled 3.7 years after starting antiretroviral therapy. The source is a woman in her forties or fifties with HIV.

The CDR3 loop reads CASSEFGGQHNSPLHF. The CDR3 DNA reads TGTGCCAGCAGTGAATTTGGGGGACAGCATAATTCACCCCTCCACTTT. The chain uses TRBV25-1 and TRBJ1-6, with 7 bases fitting TRBD1. The germline V gene has CDR1 MGHDK and CDR2 SYGVNS. The V gene end was trimmed by 1 base and the J gene end by 5 bases; junction bases not matched to a gene: 5. The CDR3 has 16 amino acids. Variable domain in full (rest from reference TRBV25-1 and TRBJ1-6): EADIYQTPRYLVIGTGKKITLECSQTMGHDKMYWYQQDPGMELHLIHYSYGVNSTEKGDLSSESTVSRIRTEHFPLTLESARPSHTSQYLCASSEFGGQHNSPLHFGNGTRLTVT.